This T cell receptor (beta chain) was sequenced for a study of T cell responses to AZD1222 COVID-19 vaccine. V was pared by 5 bases and J by 0 bases, with 6 bases of the junction left unmatched. This CDR3 has 16 amino acids. CDR1 MNHEY and CDR2 SMNVEV come from the germline V gene (reference sequence). The protocol was immunoSEQ multiplex PCR, while the TCRdb copy is restricted to in-frame clones and leaves out a portion. The table shows 150,000 to 200,000 clones, with over 80% occurring only once. About this clone itself: Its specificity is unknown.

The study's findings and limits: The sample set comprised mostly white British donors with more females, and clonal diversity was possibly underestimated.

The TCR sequence derives from an adult in good health. The chain joins TRBV27 to TRBJ2-7; 11 bases align to TRBD2. Material: peripheral blood, obtained on day 0 of AZD1222 vaccination. CDR3 sequence: CASSRSSGGTSYEQYF. The CDR3 region has the DNA TGTGCCAGCAGTCGCTCTAGCGGGGGGACCTCCTACGAGCAGTACTTC.